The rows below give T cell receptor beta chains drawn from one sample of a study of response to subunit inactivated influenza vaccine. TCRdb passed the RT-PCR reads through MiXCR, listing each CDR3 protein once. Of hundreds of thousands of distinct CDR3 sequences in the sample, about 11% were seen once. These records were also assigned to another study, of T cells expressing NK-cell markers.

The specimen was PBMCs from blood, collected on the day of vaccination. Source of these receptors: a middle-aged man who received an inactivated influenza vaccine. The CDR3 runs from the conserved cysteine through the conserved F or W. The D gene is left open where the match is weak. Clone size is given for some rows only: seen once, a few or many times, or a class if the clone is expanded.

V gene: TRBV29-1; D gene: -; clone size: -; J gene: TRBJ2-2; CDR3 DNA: TGCAGCGTTGAGGCAGCTTCCCGCACCGGGGAGCTGTTTTTT; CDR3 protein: CSVEAASRTGELFF
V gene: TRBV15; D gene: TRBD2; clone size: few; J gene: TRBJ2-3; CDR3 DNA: TGTGCCACCAGCAGAGATCGCGGGGGGGCAGATACGCAGTATTTT; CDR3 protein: CATSRDRGGADTQYF
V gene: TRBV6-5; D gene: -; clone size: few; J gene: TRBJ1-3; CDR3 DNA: TGTGCCAGCAGTTACACCCCCCGGAGCTCTGGAAACACCATATATTTT; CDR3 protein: CASSYTPRSSGNTIYF
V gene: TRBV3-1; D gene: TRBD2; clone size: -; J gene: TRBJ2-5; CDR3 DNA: TGTGCCAGCAACGAGCGGGGCGTTCAAGAGACCCAGTACTTC; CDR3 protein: CASNERGVQETQYF
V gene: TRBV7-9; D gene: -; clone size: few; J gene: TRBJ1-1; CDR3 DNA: TGTGCCAGCAGCTTACAGGGTCGGGCTTACACTGAAGCTTTCTTT; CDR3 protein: CASSLQGRAYTEAFF
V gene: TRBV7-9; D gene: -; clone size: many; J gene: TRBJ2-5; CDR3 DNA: TGTGCCAGCAGCCGGATTCAAGAGACCCAGTACTTC; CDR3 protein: CASSRIQETQYF
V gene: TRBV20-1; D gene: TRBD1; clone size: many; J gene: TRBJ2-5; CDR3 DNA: TGCAGTGCTAGCAGGACAGGGGGCGGGGAGACCCAGTACTTC; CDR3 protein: CSASRTGGGETQYF
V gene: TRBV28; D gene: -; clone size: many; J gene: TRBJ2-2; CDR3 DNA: TGTGCCAGCACGGGTGCTAGCCGGAACACCGGGGAGCTGTTTTTT; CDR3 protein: CASTGASRNTGELFF
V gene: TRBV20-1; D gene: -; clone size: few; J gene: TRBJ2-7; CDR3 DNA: TGCAGTGCACTGTCCTTGGACAGCTACGAGCAGTACTTC; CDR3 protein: CSALSLDSYEQYF
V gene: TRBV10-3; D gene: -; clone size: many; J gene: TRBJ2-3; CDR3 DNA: TGTGCCATCAGTGAGTCGACAGGCCCAGATACGCAGTATTTT; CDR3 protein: CAISESTGPDTQYF
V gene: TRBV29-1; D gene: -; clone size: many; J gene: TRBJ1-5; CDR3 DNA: TGCAGCGGACAGGAAAATAGCAATCAGCCCCAGCATTTT; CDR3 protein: CSGQENSNQPQHF
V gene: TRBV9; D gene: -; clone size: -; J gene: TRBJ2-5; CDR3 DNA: TGTGCCAGCAGCGTTTCGGGGGCGCGAGAGACCCAGTACTTC; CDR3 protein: CASSVSGARETQYF
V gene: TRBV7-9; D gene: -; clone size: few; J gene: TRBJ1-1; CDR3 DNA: TGTGCCAGCAGCACCTCTCGGACTGAAGCTTTCTTT; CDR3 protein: CASSTSRTEAFF
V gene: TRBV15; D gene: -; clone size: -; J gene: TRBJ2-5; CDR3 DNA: TGTGCCACCAGCGATTCCGGGACCTTAGGGCAAGAGACCCAGTACTTC; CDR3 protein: CATSDSGTLGQETQYF
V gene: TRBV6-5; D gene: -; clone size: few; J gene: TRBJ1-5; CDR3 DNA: TGTGCCAGCAGTTACTCGGCGGGAATGGGTCAGCCCCAGCATTTT; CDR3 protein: CASSYSAGMGQPQHF
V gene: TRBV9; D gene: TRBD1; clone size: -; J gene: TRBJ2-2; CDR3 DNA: TGTGCCTCCACAGGGGGCTCAACCGGGGAGCTGTTTTTT; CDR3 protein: CASTGGSTGELFF
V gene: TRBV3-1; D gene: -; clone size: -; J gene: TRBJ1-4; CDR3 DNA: TGTGCCAGCAGCCAGCAGATAGGAAATGAAAAACTGTTTTTT; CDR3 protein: CASSQQIGNEKLFF
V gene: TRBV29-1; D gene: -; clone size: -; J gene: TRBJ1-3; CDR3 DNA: TGCAGCGTTGAGTACGGGGTTTCCGGAAACACCATATATTTT; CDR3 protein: CSVEYGVSGNTIYF
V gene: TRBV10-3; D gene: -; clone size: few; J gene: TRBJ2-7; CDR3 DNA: TGTGCCATCAGTGAGACCCTCTACGAGCAGTACTTC; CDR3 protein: CAISETLYEQYF
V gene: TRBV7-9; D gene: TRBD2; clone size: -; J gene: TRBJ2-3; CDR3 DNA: TGTGCCAGCAGCTTAGGGCGGGGGGTCCTCACAGATACGCAGTATTTT; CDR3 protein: CASSLGRGVLTDTQYF
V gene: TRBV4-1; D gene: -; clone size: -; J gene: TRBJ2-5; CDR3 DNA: TGCGCCAGCAGCCAAGATCCTATCCCCGGGGAGACCCAGTACTTC; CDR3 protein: CASSQDPIPGETQYF
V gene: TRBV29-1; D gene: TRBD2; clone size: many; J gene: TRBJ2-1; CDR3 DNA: TGCAGCGTTGACGGACTAGCGCTTTACAATGAGCAGTTCTTC; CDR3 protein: CSVDGLALYNEQFF
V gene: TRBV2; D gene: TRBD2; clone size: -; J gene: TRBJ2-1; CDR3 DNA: TGTGCCAGCTCGAGAAGGGACTACTACAATGAGCAGTTCTTC; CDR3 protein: CASSRRDYYNEQFF
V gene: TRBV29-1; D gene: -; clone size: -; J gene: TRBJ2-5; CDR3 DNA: TGCAGCGTTTCTGGAGGAAGCCGGCTAGAGACCCAGTACTTC; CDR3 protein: CSVSGGSRLETQYF
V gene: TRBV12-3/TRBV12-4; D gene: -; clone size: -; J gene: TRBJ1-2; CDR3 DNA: TGTGCCAGCAGCCCAACGCGGGGGGCTAACTATGGCTACACCTTC; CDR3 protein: CASSPTRGANYGYTF
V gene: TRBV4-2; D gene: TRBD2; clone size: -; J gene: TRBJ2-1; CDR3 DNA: TGTGCCAGCAGCCAATTTCCGGGACTAGCGGGAGGTAGGAGGGATGAGCAGTTCTTC; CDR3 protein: CASSQFPGLAGGRRDEQFF
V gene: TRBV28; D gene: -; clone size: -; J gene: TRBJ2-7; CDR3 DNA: TGTGCCAGCAGTTCCCGTGTGAACGAGCAGTACTTC; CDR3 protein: CASSSRVNEQYF